This entry lists 11 T cell receptor beta chains sequenced from one sample in a study of blood T cell repertoires in COVID-19. Sequenced by immunoSEQ multiplex PCR; TCRdb stores in-frame clones only, minus some. The sample has about 200,000 clones, approximately 73% seen once; the top ten hold roughly a sixth. The sequenced sample consisted of PBMCs or T cells enriched from blood (not recorded which). These receptors originate from a woman aged 50 to 65 with acute COVID-19.

The chain has TRBV6-7 and TRBJ2-2; 9 bases match TRBD2. TRBV6-7 is an ORF, with its function uncertain. The CDR3 is 20 residues long. With V trimmed by 4 bases and J by 3 bases, 18 bases remained unmatched. The CDR3 DNA follows: TGTGCCAGCAGTTCCACCAGACCCTTCCTCCAGCGGGGGGACACCGGGGAGCTGTTTTTT. Protein: CASSSTRPFLQRGDTGELFF.

This clone has just a few counts. Here the CDR3 DNA reads TGTGCCAGCAGCGGTGACAGGCGCAATCAGCCCCAGCATTTT. Translated, it gives CASSGDRRNQPQHF. This chain connects TRBV2 to TRBJ1-5; possibly TRBD1 for D (6 bases). The germline V gene has CDR1 SNHLY and CDR2 FYNNEI. The CDR3 sequence is 14 residues long. Trimming removed 6 bases at V and 2 bases at J, with 11 bases between.

The sample holds one count of this clone. The genes are TRBV25-1 and TRBJ1-6; no clear D. CDR3 size: 13 residues. The germline CDR1 and CDR2 sequences are MGHDK and SYGVNS. Trimming stripped 4 bases from V and 8 bases from J, with 9 bases between. CDR3 amino acids: CASSARTDSPLHF. CDR3 sequence (DNA): TGTGCCAGCAGTGCCCGGACTGATTCACCCCTCCACTTT.

V usage is TRBV7-3 and J usage is TRBJ2-3; 11 bases agree with TRBD2. The CDR3 contains 18 residues. V was clipped by 1 base and J by 1 base; unmatched bases: 7. CDR1 is SGHTA and CDR2 is FQGTGA in the germline V gene. CDR3 DNA: TGTGCCAGCAGCTTAAATGGTCTAGCGGGGGGCCGCACAGATACGCAGTATTTT. It specifies CASSLNGLAGGRTDTQYF. The full variable domain, completed using reference TRBV7-3 and TRBJ2-3, is GAGVSQTPSNKVTEKGKYVELRCDPISGHTALYWYRQSLGQGPEFLIYFQGTGAADDSGLPNDRFFAVRPEGSVSTLKIQRTERGDSAVYLCASSLNGLAGGRTDTQYFGPGTRLTVL.

V gene TRBV5-1 combines with J gene TRBJ2-4; possible D gene TRBD1, 5 bases. Trimming took off 4 bases at V and 4 bases at J, with 18 bases between the two ends. CDR3 length: 16 amino acids. CDR1 and CDR2 (germline): SGHRS, YFSETQ. This CDR3 is CASSPLSQGVKNIQYF. The DNA for the CDR3 is TGCGCCAGCAGCCCCCTTTCCCAGGGTGTAAAAAACATTCAGTACTTC.

This chain uses TRBV20-1 with TRBJ2-7, with D maybe TRBD1 (5 bases). CDR1 is DFQATT, CDR2 SNEGSKA, per germline (reference sequence). Between the trimmed V and J ends, which lost 4 bases and 2 bases, there was a span of 6 bases. The CDR3 has 11 amino acids. CDR3 sequence reads: CSATGTYEQYV. The CDR3 DNA reads as TGCAGTGCTACAGGGACCTACGAGCAGTACGTC.

The V and J genes are TRBV6-2 or TRBV6-3 and TRBJ2-7, with 8 bases fitting TRBD2. CDR3 length equals 16 residues. Looked up from germline, CDR1 is MNHEY and CDR2 is SVGEGT. V was pared by 6 bases and J by 4 bases, with 14 bases of the junction left unmatched. CDR3 amino acids: CASSPLQSGGGYEQYV. DNA of the CDR3: TGTGCCAGCAGCCCTCTCCAGAGCGGGGGCGGTTACGAGCAGTACGTC.

The genes are TRBV7-3 and TRBJ1-2; no reliable D call. V dropped 5 bases and J dropped 8 bases, with 18 bases sitting between them. The CDR3 sequence is 14 residues long. CDR1 and CDR2 (germline): SGHTA, FQGTGA. CDR3 residues: CASSPRGTSKGYTF. Written as DNA, the CDR3 is TGTGCCAGCAGCCCCAGAGGCACCTCCAAGGGCTACACCTTC.

The chain recombines TRBV7-7 with TRBJ2-1; 8 bases line up with TRBD2. Trimming at V came to 3 bases and at J to 9 bases, leaving 4 bases not matched to a gene. This CDR3 is built from 13 residues. Germline V CDR1 and CDR2: SSHAT, FNYEAQ (reference sequence). In DNA, the CDR3 is TGTGCCAGCAGCTTGGCGGGGGGCGCTGAGCAGTTCTTC. Its protein is CASSLAGGAEQFF.

J is TRBJ1-2 and V is TRBV6-5; D remains ambiguous. The V and J ends lost 8 bases and 8 bases respectively, with 18 bases between them. The CDR3 sequence is 13 residues long. The V gene's germline CDR1 is MNHEY and CDR2 SVGAGI. The CDR3 coding sequence is TGTGCCAGCCAGCAACTAAACTTCGAGGGCTACACCTTC. Translating it yields CASQQLNFEGYTF.

CDR3 residues: CASSLAGTGGNTIYF. As DNA, the CDR3 is TGTGCCAGCAGCTTGGCCGGGACAGGGGGAAACACCATATATTTT. This chain connects TRBV7-3 to TRBJ1-3; 9 positions match TRBD1. The CDR3 contains 15 residues. Trimming took 3 bases from V and 4 from J; bases not matched to a gene: 4. Germline V CDR1 and CDR2: SGHTA, FQGTGA.